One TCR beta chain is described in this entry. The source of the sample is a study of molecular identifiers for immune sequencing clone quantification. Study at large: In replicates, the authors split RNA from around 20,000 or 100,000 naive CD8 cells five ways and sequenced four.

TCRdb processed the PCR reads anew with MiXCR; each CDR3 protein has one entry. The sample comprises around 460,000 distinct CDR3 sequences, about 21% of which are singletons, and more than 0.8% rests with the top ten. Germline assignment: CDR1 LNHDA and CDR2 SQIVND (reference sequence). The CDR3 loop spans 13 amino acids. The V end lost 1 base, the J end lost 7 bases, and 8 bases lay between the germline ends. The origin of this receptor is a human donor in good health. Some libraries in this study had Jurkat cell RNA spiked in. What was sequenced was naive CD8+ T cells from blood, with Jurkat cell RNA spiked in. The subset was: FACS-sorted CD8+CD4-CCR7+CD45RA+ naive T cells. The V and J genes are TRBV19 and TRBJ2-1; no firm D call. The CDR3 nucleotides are TGTGCCAGTAGTATAGGCCCGACTAATGAGCAGTTCTTC. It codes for CASSIGPTNEQFF.